This T cell receptor (beta chain) was sequenced in a study of cytomegalovirus exposure and HLA in healthy donors. Looking at the study overall: An early data release held approximately 80 million unique TCRs from HLA-typed donors.

On this clone: Antigen: not known.

Both 60 Vbeta primers and 13 Jbeta primers went into the PCR. The repertoire was sequenced with immunoSEQ multiplex PCR; TCRdb's copy has only in-frame clones and lacks some. This table has some 140,000 clones, 70% to 80% appearing once. Whole-study findings and limits: Presence/absence analyses assumed roughly uniform sequencing depth across donors, which may not hold. The study recorded 160 or so TCR beta chains that were cytomegalovirus-associated. A further, later analysis showed that HLA-associated TCR beta chains (compared with equally common others) were more clonally expanded.

Per germline, CDR1 LNHDA and CDR2 SQIVND (reference sequence). The CDR3 runs to 15 residues. V gave up 9 bases and J gave up 3 bases; unmatched junction bases: 11. Input material: PBMCs. The J gene is TRBJ2-7, the V gene TRBV19, with TRBD2 matching 10 bases. This receptor was taken from a female donor in good health and CMV-seronegative. CDR3 protein: CASRVLAGANYEQYF. The CDR3 coding sequence is TGTGCCAGCCGGGTCCTAGCGGGGGCTAACTACGAGCAGTACTTC.